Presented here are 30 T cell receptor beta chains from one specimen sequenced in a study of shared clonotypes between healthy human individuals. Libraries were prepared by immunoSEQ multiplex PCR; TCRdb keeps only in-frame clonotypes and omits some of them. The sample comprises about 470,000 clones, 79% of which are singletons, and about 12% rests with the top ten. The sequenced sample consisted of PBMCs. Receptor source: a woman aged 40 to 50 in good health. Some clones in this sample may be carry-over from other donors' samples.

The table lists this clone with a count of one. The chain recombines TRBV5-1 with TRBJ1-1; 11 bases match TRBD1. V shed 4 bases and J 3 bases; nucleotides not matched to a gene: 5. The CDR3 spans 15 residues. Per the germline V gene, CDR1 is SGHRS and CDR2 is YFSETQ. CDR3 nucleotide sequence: TGCGCCAGCAGCAGACTGGGACAGGGGGACACTGAAGCTTTCTTT. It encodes CASSRLGQGDTEAFF.

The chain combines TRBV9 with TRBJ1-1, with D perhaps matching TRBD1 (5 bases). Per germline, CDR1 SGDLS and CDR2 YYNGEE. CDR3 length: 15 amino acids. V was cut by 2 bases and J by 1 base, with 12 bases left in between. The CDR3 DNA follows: TGTGCCAGCAGCGTCGCAGGGAGGGGGAACACTGAAGCTTTCTTT. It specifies CASSVAGRGNTEAFF.

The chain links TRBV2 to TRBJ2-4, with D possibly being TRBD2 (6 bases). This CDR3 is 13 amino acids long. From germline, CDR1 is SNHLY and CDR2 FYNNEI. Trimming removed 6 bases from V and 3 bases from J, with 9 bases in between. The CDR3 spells CASSQEGKNIQYF. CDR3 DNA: TGTGCCAGCAGCCAGGAGGGCAAAAACATTCAGTACTTC.

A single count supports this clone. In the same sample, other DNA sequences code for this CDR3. CDR3 amino acids: CAISRTGDTGELFF. The CDR3 nucleotides read TGTGCCATCAGTAGGACAGGGGACACCGGGGAGCTGTTTTTT. This chain uses TRBV10-3 with TRBJ2-2; 9 positions agree with TRBD1. Germline assignment: CDR1 ENHRY and CDR2 SYGVKD. The CDR3 contains 14 residues. Trimming removed 5 bases from V and 3 bases from J; junction bases left unmatched: 1.

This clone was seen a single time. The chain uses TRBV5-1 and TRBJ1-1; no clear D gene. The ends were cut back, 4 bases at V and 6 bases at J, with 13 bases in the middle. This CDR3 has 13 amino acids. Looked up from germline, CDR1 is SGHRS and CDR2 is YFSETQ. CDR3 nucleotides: TGCGCCAGCAGCCCCGCGACTACTTCTGAAGCTTTCTTT. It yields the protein CASSPATTSEAFF.

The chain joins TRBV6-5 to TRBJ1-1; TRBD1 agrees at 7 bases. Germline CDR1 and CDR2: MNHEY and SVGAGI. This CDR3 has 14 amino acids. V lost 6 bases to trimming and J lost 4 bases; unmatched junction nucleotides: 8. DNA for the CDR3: TGTGCCAGCAGCCGACAGGGCAGAAGCACTGAAGCTTTCTTT. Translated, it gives CASSRQGRSTEAFF.

In nucleotides, the CDR3 is TGTGCCAGCAGCAAAGCGGGGTTGGGCAGTCCCTACCCCAATCAGCCCCAGCATTTT. Protein product: CASSKAGLGSPYPNQPQHF. V and J are TRBV21-1 and TRBJ1-5. TRBV21-1 is given as a pseudogene. This CDR3 has 19 residues.

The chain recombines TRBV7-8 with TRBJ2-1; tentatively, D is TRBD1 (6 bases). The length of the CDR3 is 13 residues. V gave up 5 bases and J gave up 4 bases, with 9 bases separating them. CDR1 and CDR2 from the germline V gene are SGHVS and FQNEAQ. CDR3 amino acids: CASSPGQYNEQFF. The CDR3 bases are TGTGCCAGCAGCCCCGGACAGTACAATGAGCAGTTCTTC. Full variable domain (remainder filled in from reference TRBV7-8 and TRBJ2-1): GAGVSQSPRYKVAKRGQDVALRCDPISGHVSLFWYQQALGQGPEFLTYFQNEAQLDKSGLPSDRFFAERPEGSVSTLKIQRTQQEDSAVYLCASSPGQYNEQFFGPGTRLTVL.

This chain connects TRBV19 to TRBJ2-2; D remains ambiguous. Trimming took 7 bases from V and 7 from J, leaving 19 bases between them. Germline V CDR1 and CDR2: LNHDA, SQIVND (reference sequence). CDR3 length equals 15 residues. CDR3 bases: TGTGCCAGTACCGGCCGAGCCTCAAACGGCGGGGAGCTGTTTTTT. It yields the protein CASTGRASNGGELFF.

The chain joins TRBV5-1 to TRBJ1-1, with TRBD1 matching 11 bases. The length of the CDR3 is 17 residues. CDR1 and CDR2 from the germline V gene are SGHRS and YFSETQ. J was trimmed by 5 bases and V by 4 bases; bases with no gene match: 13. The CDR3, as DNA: TGCGCCAGCAGCCCCCGCGGGGGGACAGGGGGTAAGACTGAAGCTTTCTTT. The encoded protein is CASSPRGGTGGKTEAFF.

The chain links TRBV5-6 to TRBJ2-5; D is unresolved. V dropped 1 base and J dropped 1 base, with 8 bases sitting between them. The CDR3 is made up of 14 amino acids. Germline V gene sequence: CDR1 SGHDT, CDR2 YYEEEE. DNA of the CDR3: TGTGCCAGCAGCTTGCGCCAGACCCAAGAGACCCAGTACTTC. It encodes CASSLRQTQETQYF.

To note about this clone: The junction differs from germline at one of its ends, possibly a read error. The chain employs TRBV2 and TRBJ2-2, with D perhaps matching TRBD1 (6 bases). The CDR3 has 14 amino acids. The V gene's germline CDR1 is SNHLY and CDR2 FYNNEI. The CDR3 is CASSGGPNTGELSF. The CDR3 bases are TGTGCCAGCAGTGGGGGGCCGAACACCGGGGAGCTGTCTTTT.

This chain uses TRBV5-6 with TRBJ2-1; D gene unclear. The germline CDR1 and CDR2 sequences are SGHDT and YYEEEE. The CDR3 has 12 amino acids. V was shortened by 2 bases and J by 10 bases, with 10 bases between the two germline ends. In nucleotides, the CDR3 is TGTGCCAGCAGCTTATCCCCTCGGGAGCAGTTCTTC. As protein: CASSLSPREQFF. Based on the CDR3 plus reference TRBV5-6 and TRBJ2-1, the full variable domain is DAGVTQSPTHLIKTRGQQVTLRCSPKSGHDTVSWYQQALGQGPQFIFQYYEEEERQRGNFPDRFSGHQFPNYSSELNVNALLLGDSALYLCASSLSPREQFFGPGTRLTVL.

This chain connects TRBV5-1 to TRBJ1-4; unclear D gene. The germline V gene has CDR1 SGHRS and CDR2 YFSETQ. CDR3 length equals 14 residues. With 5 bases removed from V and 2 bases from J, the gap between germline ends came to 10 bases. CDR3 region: CASRSASTNEKLFF. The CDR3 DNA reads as TGCGCCAGCAGATCCGCCAGCACTAATGAAAAACTGTTTTTT. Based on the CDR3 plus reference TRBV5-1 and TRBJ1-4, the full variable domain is KAGVTQTPRYLIKTRGQQVTLSCSPISGHRSVSWYQQTPGQGLQFLFEYFSETQRNKGNFPGRFSGRQFSNSRSEMNVSTLELGDSALYLCASRSASTNEKLFFGSGTQLSVL.

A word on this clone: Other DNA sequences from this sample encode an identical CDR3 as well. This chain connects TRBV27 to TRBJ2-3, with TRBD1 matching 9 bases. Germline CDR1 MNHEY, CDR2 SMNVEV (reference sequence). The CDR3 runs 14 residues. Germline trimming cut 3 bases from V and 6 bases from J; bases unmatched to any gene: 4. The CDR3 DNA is TGTGCCAGCAGTTTGGACAGGGGTACGGATACGCAGTATTTT. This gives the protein CASSLDRGTDTQYF.

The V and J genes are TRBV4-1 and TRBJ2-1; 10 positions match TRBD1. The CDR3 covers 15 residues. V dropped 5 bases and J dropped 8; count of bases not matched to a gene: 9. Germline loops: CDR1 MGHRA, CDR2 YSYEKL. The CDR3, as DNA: TGCGCCAGCAGCGATACCCGGGACAGGGGTGATGAGCAGTTCTTC. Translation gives CASSDTRDRGDEQFF.

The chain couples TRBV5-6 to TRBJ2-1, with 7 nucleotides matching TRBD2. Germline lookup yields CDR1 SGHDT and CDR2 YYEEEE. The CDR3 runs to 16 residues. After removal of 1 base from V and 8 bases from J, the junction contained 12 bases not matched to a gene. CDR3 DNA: TGTGCCAGCAGCTTGTTGGGGCGGGAGCGTGAGGATGAGCAGTTCTTC. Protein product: CASSLLGREREDEQFF.

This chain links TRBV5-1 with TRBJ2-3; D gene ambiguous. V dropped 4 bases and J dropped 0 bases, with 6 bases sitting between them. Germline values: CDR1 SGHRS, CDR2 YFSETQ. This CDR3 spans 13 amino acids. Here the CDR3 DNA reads TGCGCCAGCAGCATGACTAGCACAGATACGCAGTATTTT. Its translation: CASSMTSTDTQYF.

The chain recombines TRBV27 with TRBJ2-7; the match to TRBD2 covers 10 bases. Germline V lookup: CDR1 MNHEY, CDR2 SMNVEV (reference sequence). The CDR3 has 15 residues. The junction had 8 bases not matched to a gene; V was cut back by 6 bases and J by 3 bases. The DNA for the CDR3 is TGTGCCAGCAGCCCTGGGACTAGCGAGTACTACGAGCAGTACTTC. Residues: CASSPGTSEYYEQYF.

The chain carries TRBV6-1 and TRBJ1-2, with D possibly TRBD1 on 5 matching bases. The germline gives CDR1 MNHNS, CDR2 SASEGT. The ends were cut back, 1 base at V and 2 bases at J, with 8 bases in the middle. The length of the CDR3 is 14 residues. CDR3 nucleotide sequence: TGTGCCAGCAGTGAAGACGACAGAAACTATGGCTACACCTTC. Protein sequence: CASSEDDRNYGYTF.

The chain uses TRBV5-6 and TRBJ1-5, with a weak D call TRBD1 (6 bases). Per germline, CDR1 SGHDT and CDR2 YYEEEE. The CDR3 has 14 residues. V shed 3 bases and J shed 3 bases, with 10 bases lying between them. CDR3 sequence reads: CASSYRQDNQPQHF. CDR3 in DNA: TGTGCCAGCAGCTACCGACAGGACAATCAGCCCCAGCATTTT.

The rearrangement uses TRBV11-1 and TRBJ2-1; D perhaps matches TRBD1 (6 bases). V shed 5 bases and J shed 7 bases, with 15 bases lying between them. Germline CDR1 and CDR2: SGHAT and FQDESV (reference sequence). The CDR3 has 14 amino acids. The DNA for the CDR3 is TGTGCCAGCAGCAAACAGGGCGTTTCAAATGAGCAGTTCTTC. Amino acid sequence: CASSKQGVSNEQFF.

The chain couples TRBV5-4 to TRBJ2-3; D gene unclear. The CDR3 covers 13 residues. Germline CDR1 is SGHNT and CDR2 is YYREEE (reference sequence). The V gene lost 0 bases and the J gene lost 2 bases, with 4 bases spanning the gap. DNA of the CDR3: TGTGCCAGCAGCTTGGACACCACAGATACGCAGTATTTT. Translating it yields CASSLDTTDTQYF.

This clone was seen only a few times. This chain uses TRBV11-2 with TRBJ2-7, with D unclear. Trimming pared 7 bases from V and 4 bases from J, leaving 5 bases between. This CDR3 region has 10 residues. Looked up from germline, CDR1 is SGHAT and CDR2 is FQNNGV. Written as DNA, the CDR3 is TGTGCCAGCACACGATACGAGCAGTACTTC. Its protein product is CASTRYEQYF.

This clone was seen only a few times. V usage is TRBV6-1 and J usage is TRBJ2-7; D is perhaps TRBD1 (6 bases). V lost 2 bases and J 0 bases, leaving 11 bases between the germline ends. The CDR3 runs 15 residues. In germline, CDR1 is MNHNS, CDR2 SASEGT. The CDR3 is CASSELTGSSYEQYF. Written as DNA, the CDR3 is TGTGCCAGCAGTGAATTGACAGGCAGCTCCTACGAGCAGTACTTC.

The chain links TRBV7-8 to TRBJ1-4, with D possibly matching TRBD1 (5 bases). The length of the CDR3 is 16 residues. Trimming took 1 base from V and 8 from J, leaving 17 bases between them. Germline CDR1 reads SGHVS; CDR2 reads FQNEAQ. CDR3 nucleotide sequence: TGTGCCAGCAGCTTAGAGCCCCACAGGAGTGCGGAAAAACTGTTTTTT. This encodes CASSLEPHRSAEKLFF.

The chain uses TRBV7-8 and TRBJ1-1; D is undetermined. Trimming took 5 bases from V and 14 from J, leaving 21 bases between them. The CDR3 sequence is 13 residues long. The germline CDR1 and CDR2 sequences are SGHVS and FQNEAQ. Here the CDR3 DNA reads TGTGCCAGCAGCCGCCTGGCGGTGACGGCCCGCTTCTTT. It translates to CASSRLAVTARFF.

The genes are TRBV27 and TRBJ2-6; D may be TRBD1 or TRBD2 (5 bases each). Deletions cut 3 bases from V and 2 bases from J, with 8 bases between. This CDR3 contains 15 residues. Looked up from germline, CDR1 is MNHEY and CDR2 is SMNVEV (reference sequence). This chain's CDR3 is CASSLWGTGANVLTF. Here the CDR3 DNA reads TGTGCCAGCAGTTTGTGGGGGACTGGGGCCAACGTCCTGACTTTC.

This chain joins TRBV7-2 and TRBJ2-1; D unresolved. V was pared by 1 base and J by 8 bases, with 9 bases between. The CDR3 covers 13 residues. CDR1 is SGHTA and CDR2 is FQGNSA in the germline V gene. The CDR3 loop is CASSLDWSHEQFF. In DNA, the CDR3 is TGTGCCAGCAGCTTAGATTGGTCCCATGAGCAGTTCTTC.

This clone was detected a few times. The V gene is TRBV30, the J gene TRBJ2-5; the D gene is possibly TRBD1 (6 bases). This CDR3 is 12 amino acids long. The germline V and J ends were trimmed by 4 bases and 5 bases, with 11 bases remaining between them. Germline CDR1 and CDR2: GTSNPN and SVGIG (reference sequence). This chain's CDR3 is CAWNGQRETQYF. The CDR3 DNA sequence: TGTGCCTGGAATGGACAGAGGGAGACCCAGTACTTC.